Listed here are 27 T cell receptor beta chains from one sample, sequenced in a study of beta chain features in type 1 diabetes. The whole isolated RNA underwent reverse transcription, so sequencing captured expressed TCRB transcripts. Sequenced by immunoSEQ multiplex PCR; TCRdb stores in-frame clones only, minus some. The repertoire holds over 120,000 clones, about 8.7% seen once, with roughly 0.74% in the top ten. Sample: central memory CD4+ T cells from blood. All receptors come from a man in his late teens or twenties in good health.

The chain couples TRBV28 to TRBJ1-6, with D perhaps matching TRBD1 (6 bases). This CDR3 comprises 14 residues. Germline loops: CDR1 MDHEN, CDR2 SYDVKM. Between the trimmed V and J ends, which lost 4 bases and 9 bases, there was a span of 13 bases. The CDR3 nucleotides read TGTGCCAGCAGTTGGGGGGGCCAAACTTCACCCCTCCACTTT. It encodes CASSWGGQTSPLHF.

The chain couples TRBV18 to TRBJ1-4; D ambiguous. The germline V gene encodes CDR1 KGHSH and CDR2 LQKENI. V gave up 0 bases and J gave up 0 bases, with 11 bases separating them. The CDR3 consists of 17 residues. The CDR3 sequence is CASSPPQSQATNEKLFF. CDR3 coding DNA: TGTGCCAGCTCACCACCGCAGAGTCAGGCAACTAATGAAAAACTGTTTTTT.

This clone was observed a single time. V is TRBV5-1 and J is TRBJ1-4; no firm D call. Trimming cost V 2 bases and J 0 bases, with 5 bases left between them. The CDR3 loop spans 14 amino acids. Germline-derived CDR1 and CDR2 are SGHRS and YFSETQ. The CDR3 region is CASSFGATNEKLFF. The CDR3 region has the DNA TGCGCCAGCAGCTTTGGAGCAACTAATGAAAAACTGTTTTTT.

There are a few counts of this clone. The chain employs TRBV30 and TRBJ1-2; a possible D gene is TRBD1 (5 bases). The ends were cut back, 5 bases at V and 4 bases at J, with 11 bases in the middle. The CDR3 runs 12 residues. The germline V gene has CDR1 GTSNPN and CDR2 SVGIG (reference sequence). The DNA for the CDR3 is TGTGCCTGGGACGCCGGGGGCTATGGCTACACCTTC. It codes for CAWDAGGYGYTF.

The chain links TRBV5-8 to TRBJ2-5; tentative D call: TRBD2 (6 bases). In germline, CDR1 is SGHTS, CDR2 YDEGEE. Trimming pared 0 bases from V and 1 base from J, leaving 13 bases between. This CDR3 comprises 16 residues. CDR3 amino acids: CASSLAHGAGQETQYF. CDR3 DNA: TGTGCCAGCAGCTTGGCCCATGGAGCGGGCCAAGAGACCCAGTACTTC.

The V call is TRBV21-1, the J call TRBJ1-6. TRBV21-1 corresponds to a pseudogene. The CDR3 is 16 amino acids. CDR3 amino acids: CASSKEPREGNSPLHF. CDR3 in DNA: TGTGCCAGCAGCAAAGAGCCCAGGGAGGGGAATTCACCCCTCCACTTT.

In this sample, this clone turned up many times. CDR3 coding DNA: TGTGCCAGCAGCCCGCGGACAGGGGAAAGCGGCTACACCTTC. This encodes CASSPRTGESGYTF. The V and J genes are TRBV5-4 and TRBJ1-2; 9 bases fit TRBD1. The CDR3 is 14 amino acids. After removal of 4 bases from V and 8 bases from J, the junction contained 9 bases not matched to a gene. Germline CDR1 SGHNT, CDR2 YYREEE (reference sequence).

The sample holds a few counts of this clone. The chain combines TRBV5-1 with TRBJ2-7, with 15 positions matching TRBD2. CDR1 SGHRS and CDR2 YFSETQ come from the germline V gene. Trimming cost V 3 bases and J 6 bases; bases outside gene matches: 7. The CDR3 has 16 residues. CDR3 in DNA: TGCGCCAGCAGCTCCGGACTAGCGGGGGGGCCGAGCGAGCAGTACTTC. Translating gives CASSSGLAGGPSEQYF.

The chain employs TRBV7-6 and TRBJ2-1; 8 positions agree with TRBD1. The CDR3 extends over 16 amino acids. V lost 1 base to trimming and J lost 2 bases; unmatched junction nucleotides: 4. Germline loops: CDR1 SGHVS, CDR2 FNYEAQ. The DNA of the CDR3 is TGTGCCAGCAGCTTAGGAGGACAGGGAACCTACAATGAGCAGTTCTTC. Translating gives CASSLGGQGTYNEQFF.

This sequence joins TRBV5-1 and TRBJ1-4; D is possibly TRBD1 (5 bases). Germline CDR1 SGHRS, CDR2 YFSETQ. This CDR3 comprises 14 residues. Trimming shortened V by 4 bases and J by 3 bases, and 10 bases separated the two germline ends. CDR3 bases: TGCGCCAGCAGCATAGGGGCAGCTAATGAAAAACTGTTTTTT. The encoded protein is CASSIGAANEKLFF.

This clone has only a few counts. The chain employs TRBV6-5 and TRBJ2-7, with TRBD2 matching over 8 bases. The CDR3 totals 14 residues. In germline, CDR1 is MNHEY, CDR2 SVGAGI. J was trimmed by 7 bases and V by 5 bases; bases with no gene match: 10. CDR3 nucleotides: TGTGCCAGCAGTCACCGGGGGGGGTCGCGGGAGCAGTACTTC. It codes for CASSHRGGSREQYF.

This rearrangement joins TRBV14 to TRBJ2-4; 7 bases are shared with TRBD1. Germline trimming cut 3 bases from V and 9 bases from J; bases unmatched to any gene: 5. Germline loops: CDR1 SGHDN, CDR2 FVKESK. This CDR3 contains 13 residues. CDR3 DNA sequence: TGTGCCAGCAGCCATATGGACAGGAGCATTCAGTACTTC. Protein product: CASSHMDRSIQYF.

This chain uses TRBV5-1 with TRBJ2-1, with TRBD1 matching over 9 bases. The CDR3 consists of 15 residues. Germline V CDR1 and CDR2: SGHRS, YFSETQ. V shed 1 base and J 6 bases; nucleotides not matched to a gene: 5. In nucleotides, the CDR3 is TGCGCCAGCAGCTTGAGCACAGGGGGCCGCAATGAGCAGTTCTTC. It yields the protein CASSLSTGGRNEQFF.

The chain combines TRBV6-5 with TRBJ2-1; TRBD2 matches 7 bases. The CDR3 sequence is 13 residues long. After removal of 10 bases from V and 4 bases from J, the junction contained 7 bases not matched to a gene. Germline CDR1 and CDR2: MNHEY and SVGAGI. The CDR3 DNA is TGTGCCACTAGGACTAGTGGTTACAATGAGCAGTTCTTC. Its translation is CATRTSGYNEQFF.

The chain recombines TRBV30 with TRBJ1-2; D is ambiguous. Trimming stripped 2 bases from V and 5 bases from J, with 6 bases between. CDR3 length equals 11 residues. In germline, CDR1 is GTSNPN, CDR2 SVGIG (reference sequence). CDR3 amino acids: CAWSPQYGYTF. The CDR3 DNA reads TGTGCCTGGAGTCCCCAGTATGGCTACACCTTC.

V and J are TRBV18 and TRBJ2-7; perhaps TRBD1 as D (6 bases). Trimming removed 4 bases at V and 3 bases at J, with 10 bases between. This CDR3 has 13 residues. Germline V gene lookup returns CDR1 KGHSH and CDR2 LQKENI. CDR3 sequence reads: CASSQGQNYEQYF. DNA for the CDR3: TGTGCCAGCTCACAAGGACAGAACTACGAGCAGTACTTC.

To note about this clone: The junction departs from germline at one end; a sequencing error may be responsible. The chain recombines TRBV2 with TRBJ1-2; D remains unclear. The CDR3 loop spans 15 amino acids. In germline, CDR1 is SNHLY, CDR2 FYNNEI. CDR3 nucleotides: TGTGCCAGCAGGGAAGATTTACTAGCTAACTATGGCTACACCTTC. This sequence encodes CASREDLLANYGYTF. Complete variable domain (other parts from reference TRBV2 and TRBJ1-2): EPEVTQTPSHQVTQMGQEVILRCVPISNHLYFYWYRQILGQKVEFLVSFYNNEISEKSEIFDDQFSVERPDGSNFTLKIRSTKLEDSAMYFCASREDLLANYGYTFGSGTRLTVV.

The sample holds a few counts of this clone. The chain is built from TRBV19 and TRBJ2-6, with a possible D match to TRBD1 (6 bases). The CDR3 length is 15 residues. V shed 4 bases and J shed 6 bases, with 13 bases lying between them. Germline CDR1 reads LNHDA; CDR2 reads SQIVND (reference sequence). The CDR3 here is CASSTDRWAANVLTF. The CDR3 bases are TGTGCCAGTAGTACCGACAGGTGGGCGGCCAACGTCCTGACTTTC.

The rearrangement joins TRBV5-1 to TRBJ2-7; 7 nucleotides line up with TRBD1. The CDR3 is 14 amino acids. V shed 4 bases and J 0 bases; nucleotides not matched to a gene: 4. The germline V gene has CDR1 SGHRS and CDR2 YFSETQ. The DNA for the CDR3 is TGCGCCAGCAGCCCTAGACAGGGCTCCTACGAGCAGTACTTC. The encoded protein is CASSPRQGSYEQYF.

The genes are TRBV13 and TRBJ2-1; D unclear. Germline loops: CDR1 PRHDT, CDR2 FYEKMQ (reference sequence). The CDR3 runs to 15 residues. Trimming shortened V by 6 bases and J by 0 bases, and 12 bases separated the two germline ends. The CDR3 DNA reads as TGTGCCAGCAGATCCGGTGAGGCCTCCTACAATGAGCAGTTCTTC. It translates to CASRSGEASYNEQFF.

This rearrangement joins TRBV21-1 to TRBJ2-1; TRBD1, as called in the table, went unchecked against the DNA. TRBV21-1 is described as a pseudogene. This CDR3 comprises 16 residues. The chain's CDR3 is CASSKETGELDNEQFF. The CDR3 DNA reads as TGTGCCAGCAGCAAAGAGACAGGGGAGTTGGACAATGAGCAGTTCTTC.

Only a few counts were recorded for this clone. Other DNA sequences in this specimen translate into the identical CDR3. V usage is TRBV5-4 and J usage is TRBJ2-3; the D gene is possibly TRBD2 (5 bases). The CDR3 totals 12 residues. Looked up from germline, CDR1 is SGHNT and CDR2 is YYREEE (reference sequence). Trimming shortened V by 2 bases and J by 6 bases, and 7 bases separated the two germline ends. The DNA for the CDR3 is TGTGCCAGCAGCTTAATAGCGGATACGCAGTATTTT. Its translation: CASSLIADTQYF.

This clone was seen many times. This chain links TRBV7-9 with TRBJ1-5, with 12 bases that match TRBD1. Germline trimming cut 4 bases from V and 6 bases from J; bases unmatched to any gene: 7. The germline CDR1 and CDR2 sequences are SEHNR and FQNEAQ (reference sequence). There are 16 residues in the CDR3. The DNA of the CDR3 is TGTGCCAGCAGCTATGCTGGGACAGGGGGCTTTCAGCCCCAGCATTTT. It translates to CASSYAGTGGFQPQHF.

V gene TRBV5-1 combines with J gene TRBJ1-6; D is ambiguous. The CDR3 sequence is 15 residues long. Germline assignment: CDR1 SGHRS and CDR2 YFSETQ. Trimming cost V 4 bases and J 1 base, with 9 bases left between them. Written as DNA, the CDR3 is TGCGCCAGCAGCCCGGGAGGGTCCTATAATTCACCCCTCCACTTT. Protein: CASSPGGSYNSPLHF.

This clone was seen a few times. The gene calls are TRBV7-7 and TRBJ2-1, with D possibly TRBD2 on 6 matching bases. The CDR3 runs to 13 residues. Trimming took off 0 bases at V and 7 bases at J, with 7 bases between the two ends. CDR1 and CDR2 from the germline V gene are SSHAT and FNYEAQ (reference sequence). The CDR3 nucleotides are TGTGCCAGCAGCTTAGCGGGGGGAAATGAGCAGTTCTTC. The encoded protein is CASSLAGGNEQFF.

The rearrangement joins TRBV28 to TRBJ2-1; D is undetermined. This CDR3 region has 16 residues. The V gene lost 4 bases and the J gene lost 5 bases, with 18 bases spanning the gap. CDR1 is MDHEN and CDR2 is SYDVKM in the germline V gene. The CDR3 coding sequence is TGTGCCAGCAGTTCCTTGACCCGGTGGGCAAACAATGAGCAGTTCTTC. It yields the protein CASSSLTRWANNEQFF.

The DNA of the CDR3 is TGTGCCAGCCCCAGGGACGAGCAGTACTTC. Translated, it gives CASPRDEQYF. This chain joins TRBV7-3 and TRBJ2-7, with D perhaps TRBD1 (5 bases). In germline, CDR1 is SGHTA, CDR2 FQGTGA. The V and J ends lost 8 bases and 5 bases respectively, with 7 bases between them. The CDR3 spans 10 residues.